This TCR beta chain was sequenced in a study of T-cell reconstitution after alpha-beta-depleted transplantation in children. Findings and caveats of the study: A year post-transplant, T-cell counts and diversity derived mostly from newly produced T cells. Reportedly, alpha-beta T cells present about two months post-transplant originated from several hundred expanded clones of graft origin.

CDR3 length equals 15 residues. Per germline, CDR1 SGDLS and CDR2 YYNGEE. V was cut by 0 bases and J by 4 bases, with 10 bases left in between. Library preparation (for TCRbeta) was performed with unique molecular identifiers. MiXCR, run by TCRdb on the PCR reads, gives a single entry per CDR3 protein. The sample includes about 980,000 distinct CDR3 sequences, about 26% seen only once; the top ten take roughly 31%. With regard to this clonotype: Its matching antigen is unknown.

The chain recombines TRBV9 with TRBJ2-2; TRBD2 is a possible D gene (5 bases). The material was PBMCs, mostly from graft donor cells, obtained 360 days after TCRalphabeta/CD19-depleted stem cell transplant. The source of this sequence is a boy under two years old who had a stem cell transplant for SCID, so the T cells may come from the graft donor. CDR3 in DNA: TGTGCCAGCAGCGTAGACTACCGGGGCACCGGGGAGCTGTTTTTT. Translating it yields CASSVDYRGTGELFF.